This TCR beta chain was retrieved from a study of blood T cell repertoires in COVID-19. This clone was seen once. Generated by immunoSEQ multiplex PCR, the TCRdb table keeps only in-frame clones and is missing some. The sample holds some 460,000 clones, 87% seen once. This CDR3 has 17 residues. The junction had 6 bases not matched to a gene; V was cut back by 0 bases and J by 0 bases. CDR1 and CDR2 from the germline V gene are LGHNA and YNFKEQ. The specimen sequenced was PBMCs or T cells enriched from blood (not recorded which). The chain uses TRBV4-2 and TRBJ2-3; 7 bases are a match to TRBD2. The sequence derives from a woman aged 18-29 years who had recovered from COVID-19. The CDR3 here is CASSQDHGRGSTDTQYF. The CDR3 DNA reads TGTGCCAGCAGCCAAGATCACGGGCGGGGGAGCACAGATACGCAGTATTTT.